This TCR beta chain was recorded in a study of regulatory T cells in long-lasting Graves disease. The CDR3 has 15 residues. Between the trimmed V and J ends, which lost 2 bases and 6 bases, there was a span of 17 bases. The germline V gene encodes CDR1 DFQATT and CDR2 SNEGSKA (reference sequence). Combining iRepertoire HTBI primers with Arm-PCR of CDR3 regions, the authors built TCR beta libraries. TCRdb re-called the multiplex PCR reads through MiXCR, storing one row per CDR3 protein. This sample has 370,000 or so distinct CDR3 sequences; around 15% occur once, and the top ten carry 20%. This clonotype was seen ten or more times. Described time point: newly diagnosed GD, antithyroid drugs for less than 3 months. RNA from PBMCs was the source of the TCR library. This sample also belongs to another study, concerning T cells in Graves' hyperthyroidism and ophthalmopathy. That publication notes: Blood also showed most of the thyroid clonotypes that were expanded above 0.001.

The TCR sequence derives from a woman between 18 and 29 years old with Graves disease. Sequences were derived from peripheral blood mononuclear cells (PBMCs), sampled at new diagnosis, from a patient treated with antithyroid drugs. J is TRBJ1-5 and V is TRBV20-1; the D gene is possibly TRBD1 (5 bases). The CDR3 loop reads CSARSGGTPSQPQHF. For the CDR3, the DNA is TGCAGTGCTAGATCGGGGGGGACCCCTTCTCAGCCCCAGCATTTT.